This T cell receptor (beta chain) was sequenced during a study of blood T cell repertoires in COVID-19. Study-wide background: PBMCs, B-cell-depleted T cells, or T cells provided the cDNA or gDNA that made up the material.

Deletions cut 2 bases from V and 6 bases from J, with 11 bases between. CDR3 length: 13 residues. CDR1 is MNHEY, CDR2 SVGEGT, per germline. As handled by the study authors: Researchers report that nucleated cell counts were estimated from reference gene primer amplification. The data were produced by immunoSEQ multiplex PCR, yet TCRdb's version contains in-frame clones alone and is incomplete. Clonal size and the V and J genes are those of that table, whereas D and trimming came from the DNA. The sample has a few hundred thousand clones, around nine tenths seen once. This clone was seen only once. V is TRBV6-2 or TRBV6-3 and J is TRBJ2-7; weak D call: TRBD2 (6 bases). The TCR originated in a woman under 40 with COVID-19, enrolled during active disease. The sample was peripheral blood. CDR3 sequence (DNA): TGTGCCAGCAGTTACACCGTGGGGGGCGAGCAGTACTTC. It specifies CASSYTVGGEQYF.